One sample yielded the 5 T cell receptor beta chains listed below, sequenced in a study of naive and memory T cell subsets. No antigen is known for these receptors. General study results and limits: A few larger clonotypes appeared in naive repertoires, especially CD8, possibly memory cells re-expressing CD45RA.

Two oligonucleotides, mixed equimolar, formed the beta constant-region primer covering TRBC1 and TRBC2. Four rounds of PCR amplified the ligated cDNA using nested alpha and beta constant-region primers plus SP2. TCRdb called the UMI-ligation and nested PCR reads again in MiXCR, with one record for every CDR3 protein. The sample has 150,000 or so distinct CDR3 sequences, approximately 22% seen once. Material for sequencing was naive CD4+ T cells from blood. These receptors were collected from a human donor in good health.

Written as DNA, the CDR3 is TGTGCCAGCAGTTCCCCGCCCCGTGATCCGTACTTC. Residues: CASSSPPRDPYF. V and J are TRBV28 and TRBJ2-7; D is undetermined. The CDR3 has 12 residues. The germline V and J ends were trimmed by 4 bases and 12 bases, with 16 bases remaining between them. CDR1 and CDR2 from the germline V gene are MDHEN and SYDVKM. Full variable domain (rest looked up from reference TRBV28 and TRBJ2-7): DVKVTQSSRYLVKRTGEKVFLECVQDMDHENMFWYRQDPGLGLRLIYFSYDVKMKEKGDIPEGYSVSREKKERFSLILESASTNQTSMYLCASSSPPRDPYFGPGTRLTVT.

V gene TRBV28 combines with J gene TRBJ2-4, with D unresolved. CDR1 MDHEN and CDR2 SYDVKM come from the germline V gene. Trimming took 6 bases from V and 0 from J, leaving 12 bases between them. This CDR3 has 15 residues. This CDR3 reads CASSPRHLAKNIQYF. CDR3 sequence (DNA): TGTGCCAGCAGCCCAAGACACTTAGCCAAAAACATTCAGTACTTC.

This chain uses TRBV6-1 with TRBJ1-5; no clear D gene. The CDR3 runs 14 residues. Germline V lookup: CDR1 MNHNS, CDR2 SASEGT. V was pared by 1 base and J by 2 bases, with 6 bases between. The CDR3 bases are TGTGCCAGCAGTGAAGGTGTAGGCAATCAGCCCCAGCATTTT. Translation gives CASSEGVGNQPQHF.

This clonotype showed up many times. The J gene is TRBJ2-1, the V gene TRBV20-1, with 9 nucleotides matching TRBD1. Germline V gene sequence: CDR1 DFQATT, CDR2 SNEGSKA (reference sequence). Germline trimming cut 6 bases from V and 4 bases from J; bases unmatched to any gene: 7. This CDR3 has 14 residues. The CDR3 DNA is TGCAGTGCAAATGGACAGGGGCGGTACAATGAGCAGTTCTTC. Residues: CSANGQGRYNEQFF.

DNA for the CDR3: TGTGCCAGCAGCCCGGACTACCTCGGGGAGCTGTTTTTT. Its translation is CASSPDYLGELFF. The chain joins TRBV3-1 to TRBJ2-2, with D possibly TRBD2 on 6 matching bases. This CDR3 is built from 13 residues. The germline V gene has CDR1 LGHDT and CDR2 YNNKEL (reference sequence). V gave up 4 bases and J gave up 7 bases, with 10 bases separating them. Looking up the rest from reference TRBV3-1 and TRBJ2-2 gives the full variable domain: DTAVSQTPKYLVTQMGNDKSIKCEQNLGHDTMYWYKQDSKKFLKIMFSYNNKELIINETVPNRFSPKSPDKAHLNLHINSLELGDSAVYFCASSPDYLGELFFGEGSRLTVL.